Presented here are 27 T cell receptor beta chains from one specimen sequenced in a study of T cells in Graves' hyperthyroidism and ophthalmopathy. Amplification of TCR beta CDR3 regions was performed using RNA transcripts as template. During a first-round RT-PCR of the TCR CDR3, the HTBI primer set was used. TCRdb re-analysed the multiplex PCR reads in MiXCR, keeping a single row per CDR3 protein. The table has more than 300,000 distinct CDR3 sequences, approximately 18% seen once. Sequenced input: blood. Source of these receptors: a man between 18 and 35 years old with Graves' ophthalmopathy.

The rearrangement joins TRBV29-1 to TRBJ2-5; TRBD1 matches 8 bases. With V trimmed by 4 bases and J by 6 bases, 7 bases remained unmatched. The CDR3 has 13 amino acids. Germline values: CDR1 SQVTM, CDR2 ANQGSEA. The CDR3 is CSVGTGLWQTQYF. CDR3 DNA: TGCAGCGTTGGGACAGGGCTTTGGCAGACCCAGTACTTC.

This sequence joins TRBV10-3 and TRBJ1-6; tentatively, D is TRBD1 (5 bases). Trimming took off 6 bases at V and 9 bases at J, with 12 bases between the two ends. Germline values: CDR1 ENHRY, CDR2 SYGVKD. The CDR3 totals 13 residues. CDR3 DNA: TGTGCCATCAGCGGGGGGTCGGGTTCACCCCTCCACTTT. Encoded protein: CAISGGSGSPLHF.

The rearrangement uses TRBV29-1 and TRBJ1-2, with D possibly being TRBD1 (5 bases). CDR1 SQVTM and CDR2 ANQGSEA come from the germline V gene. The CDR3 consists of 15 residues. Trimming pared 1 base from V and 1 base from J, leaving 13 bases between. The CDR3 is CSVEGRGPGNYGYTF. DNA for the CDR3: TGCAGCGTTGAAGGTAGGGGCCCCGGTAACTATGGCTACACCTTC.

This clonotype showed up just a few times. This chain links TRBV24-1 with TRBJ2-5; 7 bases agree with TRBD1. Germline CDR1 and CDR2: KGHDR and SFDVKD. CDR3 length: 14 residues. Trimming cost V 3 bases and J 5 bases; bases outside gene matches: 5. CDR3 amino acids: CATSDRQGGETQYF. The CDR3 DNA is TGTGCCACCAGTGATCGACAGGGTGGCGAGACCCAGTACTTC.

This clonotype was counted a few times. The chain has TRBV19 and TRBJ2-1; D remains ambiguous. The CDR3 loop spans 15 amino acids. The germline V and J ends were trimmed by 5 bases and 3 bases, with 14 bases remaining between them. From germline, CDR1 is LNHDA and CDR2 SQIVND (reference sequence). For the CDR3, the DNA is TGTGCCAGTAGTGTGGCAAGTAGTGTCTACAATGAGCAGTTCTTC. Translated: CASSVASSVYNEQFF.

The CDR3 DNA reads as TGTGCCAGCAGTGAGGGGGCGGTTTATGGCTACACCTTC. Protein: CASSEGAVYGYTF. The chain joins TRBV25-1 to TRBJ1-2; maybe TRBD1 (6 bases). V was cut by 3 bases and J by 5 bases, with 10 bases left in between. Germline CDR1 reads MGHDK; CDR2 reads SYGVNS. CDR3 length equals 13 residues.

This chain uses TRBV4-1 with TRBJ1-5; D might be TRBD1 (5 bases). V shed 3 bases and J shed 4 bases, with 16 bases lying between them. This CDR3 spans 16 amino acids. Germline loops: CDR1 MGHRA, CDR2 YSYEKL. The DNA for the CDR3 is TGCGCCAGCAGCCAGTGGGGGGGTTACCTTAATCAGCCCCAGCATTTT. This gives the protein CASSQWGGYLNQPQHF.

This clonotype has ten or more counts. This chain joins TRBV20-1 and TRBJ2-5; D tentatively fits TRBD1 or TRBD2 (6 bases each). CDR3 size: 15 residues. CDR1 is DFQATT, CDR2 SNEGSKA, per germline (reference sequence). The V and J ends lost 6 bases and 1 base respectively, with 18 bases between them. CDR3 DNA sequence: TGCAGTGCCTCCCTGGGGGGCACCTTCCAAGAGACCCAGTACTTC. Protein sequence: CSASLGGTFQETQYF.

This clonotype was seen repeatedly, ten times or more. The chain is built from TRBV3-1 and TRBJ1-5; possibly TRBD1 for D (5 bases). CDR1 is LGHDT, CDR2 YNNKEL, per germline (reference sequence). This CDR3 has 13 amino acids. With 4 bases removed from V and 7 bases from J, the gap between germline ends came to 11 bases. The CDR3 loop reads CASSPPRGQPQHF. The CDR3 coding sequence is TGTGCCAGCAGCCCTCCTAGGGGACAGCCCCAGCATTTT.

This clonotype was recorded at least ten times. This CDR3 reads CASSLGSVRAGGYTF. For the CDR3, the DNA is TGTGCCAGCAGTTTAGGGAGTGTGAGGGCTGGAGGCTACACCTTC. The genes are TRBV12-3 or TRBV12-4 and TRBJ1-2; unclear D gene. The CDR3 extends over 15 amino acids. V lost 1 base and J lost 8, with 17 bases in between.

This clonotype was recorded only once. The CDR3 DNA sequence: TGTGCCAGCAGTCAAACGGCCCCCCTCGGGAACATTCAGTACTTC. It yields the protein CASSQTAPLGNIQYF. This chain uses TRBV6-2 or TRBV6-3 with TRBJ2-4; D gene unclear. This CDR3 contains 15 residues. V was pared by 5 bases and J by 7 bases, with 18 bases between. CDR1 is MNHEY, CDR2 SVGEGT, per germline.

The chain has TRBV28 and TRBJ2-1; 9 bases match TRBD2. Per germline, CDR1 MDHEN and CDR2 SYDVKM. V lost 6 bases and J lost 0; bases outside the gene matches: 12. The CDR3 sequence is 18 residues long. This CDR3 is CASSLGSGSVSSYNEQFF. Here the CDR3 DNA reads TGTGCCAGCAGCTTAGGTAGCGGGAGTGTGAGCTCCTACAATGAGCAGTTCTTC.

The chain carries TRBV14 and TRBJ2-7; 11 bases are a match to TRBD1. The CDR3 contains 15 residues. From germline, CDR1 is SGHDN and CDR2 FVKESK. Trimming cost V 6 bases and J 2 bases; bases outside gene matches: 6. The CDR3 reads CASRLTGQGAYEQYF. CDR3 nucleotides: TGTGCCAGCAGGCTCACGGGACAGGGGGCCTACGAGCAGTACTTC.

Comment on this clonotype: A much larger clone lies a single base off, so this may be a read error. V gene TRBV2 combines with J gene TRBJ1-6; 7 bases match TRBD1. The V gene's germline CDR1 is SNHLY and CDR2 FYNNEI. The CDR3 spans 13 residues. For the CDR3, the DNA is TGTGCCGGCAGAGCAGGGGGGCTCTCACCCCTCCACTTT. Encoded protein: CAGRAGGLSPLHF.

This clonotype was recorded a few times. The chain recombines TRBV5-6 with TRBJ1-2, with D possibly TRBD1 on 6 matching bases. The CDR3 is 14 amino acids. The V and J ends lost 5 bases and 6 bases respectively, with 17 bases between them. Germline loops: CDR1 SGHDT, CDR2 YYEEEE. This chain's CDR3 is CASSPIQGFDGYTF. The CDR3 bases are TGTGCCAGCAGTCCCATTCAGGGGTTCGATGGCTACACCTTC.

V gene TRBV5-1 combines with J gene TRBJ1-1; TRBD1 is a possible D gene (6 bases). The V gene lost 3 bases and the J gene lost 1 base, with 16 bases spanning the gap. Germline loops: CDR1 SGHRS, CDR2 YFSETQ. The CDR3 is 16 amino acids. The CDR3 loop is CASSSGSGGGNTEAFF. The CDR3 DNA sequence: TGCGCCAGCAGCTCGGGAAGCGGGGGCGGGAACACTGAAGCTTTCTTT.

A note on this clonotype: The junction shows a germline mismatch at one end, possibly a read error. CDR3 DNA sequence: TGCGGCGTTGCCTATCCGGACAGGGCTGTCTACGAGCAGTACTTC. Translating it yields CGVAYPDRAVYEQYF. The chain combines TRBV29-1 with TRBJ2-7; TRBD1 aligns across 8 bases. The CDR3 runs 15 residues. In germline, CDR1 is SQVTM, CDR2 ANQGSEA.

The V gene is TRBV24-1, the J gene TRBJ1-3; possibly TRBD1 for D (5 bases). Germline V gene data show CDR1 as KGHDR and CDR2 as SFDVKD. The CDR3 runs 16 residues. V dropped 4 bases and J dropped 0 bases, with 12 bases sitting between them. The CDR3: CATSERQGDSGNTIYF. The CDR3 coding sequence is TGTGCCACCAGTGAGAGGCAGGGCGACTCTGGAAACACCATATATTTT.

This clonotype was detected ten times or more. The chain couples TRBV4-2 to TRBJ1-4; a weak D match, TRBD1 (5 bases). The CDR3 is 16 residues long. The V and J ends lost 0 bases and 7 bases respectively, with 15 bases between them. Per the germline V gene, CDR1 is LGHNA and CDR2 is YNFKEQ. CDR3 in amino acids: CASSQDLGGAGEKLFF. In nucleotides, the CDR3 is TGTGCCAGCAGCCAAGATCTCGGAGGGGCAGGTGAAAAACTGTTTTTT.

This clonotype was counted ten times or more. The chain employs TRBV5-8 and TRBJ1-2; unclear D gene. Germline V gene data show CDR1 as SGHTS and CDR2 as YDEGEE. V gave up 0 bases and J gave up 7 bases, with 10 bases separating them. The CDR3 covers 13 residues. The CDR3 region has the DNA TGTGCCAGCAGCTTGGCGGGAGCTAGTGGCTACACCTTC. Amino acid sequence: CASSLAGASGYTF.

This chain uses TRBV9 with TRBJ2-1; D not certain. Germline-derived CDR1 and CDR2 are SGDLS and YYNGEE. The CDR3 contains 13 residues. V shed 0 bases and J shed 4 bases, with 5 bases lying between them. The CDR3 region is CASSVVDYNEQFF. The CDR3, as DNA: TGTGCCAGCAGCGTAGTGGATTACAATGAGCAGTTCTTC.

This clonotype has a count of ten or more. The rearrangement joins TRBV7-9 to TRBJ2-1; 8 bases fit TRBD1. Germline V CDR1 and CDR2: SEHNR, FQNEAQ (reference sequence). This CDR3 spans 15 amino acids. V trimming: 4 bases; J trimming: 8 bases; junction bases outside the gene matches: 10. For the CDR3, the DNA is TGTGCCAGCAGCTCCCGTCTACAGGGGGTGGATGAGCAGTTCTTC. Protein sequence: CASSSRLQGVDEQFF.

At least ten counts were recorded for this clonotype. This sequence joins TRBV20-1 and TRBJ2-5; D tentatively fits TRBD1 or TRBD2 (6 bases each). Germline CDR1 reads DFQATT; CDR2 reads SNEGSKA (reference sequence). The CDR3 has 13 residues. V was pared by 5 bases and J by 5 bases, with 15 bases between. The CDR3 DNA reads TGCAGTGCTTTCATTAGGGGGAGGGAGACCCAGTACTTC. It yields the protein CSAFIRGRETQYF.

This clonotype came up many times. This chain uses TRBV5-1 with TRBJ2-3; D possibly corresponds to TRBD1 (6 bases). With 4 bases removed from V and 4 bases from J, the gap between germline ends came to 13 bases. This CDR3 is built from 14 residues. Germline V lookup: CDR1 SGHRS, CDR2 YFSETQ. CDR3 sequence (DNA): TGCGCCAGCAGCACCATGACAGGTGCAGATACGCAGTATTTT. Translated: CASSTMTGADTQYF. Full variable domain (missing parts from reference TRBV5-1 and TRBJ2-3): KAGVTQTPRYLIKTRGQQVTLSCSPISGHRSVSWYQQTPGQGLQFLFEYFSETQRNKGNFPGRFSGRQFSNSRSEMNVSTLELGDSALYLCASSTMTGADTQYFGPGTRLTVL.

This clonotype has a handful of counts. V gene TRBV6-1 combines with J gene TRBJ2-1, with 11 bases identical to TRBD1. The V gene's germline CDR1 is MNHNS and CDR2 SASEGT. V lost 5 bases, J lost 6 bases, and 9 bases stayed unmatched. CDR3 size: 16 residues. For the CDR3, the DNA is TGTGCCAGCAGTTTAGTATGGACAGGGGGCCTCAATGAGCAGTTCTTC. It is translated as CASSLVWTGGLNEQFF.

This clonotype showed up just a few times. The chain combines TRBV6-5 with TRBJ2-3, with 7 bases lining up with TRBD1. Looked up from germline, CDR1 is MNHEY and CDR2 is SVGAGI. The V and J ends lost 2 bases and 3 bases, in that order; junction bases with no gene match: 8. The CDR3 length is 16 residues. CDR3 bases: TGTGCCAGCAGTTACGGACAGGACAGTCAAACAGATACGCAGTATTTT. It is translated as CASSYGQDSQTDTQYF.

This clonotype was seen only a few times. The chain employs TRBV18 and TRBJ2-5; possibly TRBD2 for D (5 bases). Germline V gene sequence: CDR1 KGHSH, CDR2 LQKENI. V dropped 6 bases and J dropped 5 bases, with 16 bases sitting between them. The CDR3 loop spans 14 amino acids. DNA of the CDR3: TGTGCCAGCTCCCCGAGTGAGGGCTCGGAGACCCAGTACTTC. Translation gives CASSPSEGSETQYF.